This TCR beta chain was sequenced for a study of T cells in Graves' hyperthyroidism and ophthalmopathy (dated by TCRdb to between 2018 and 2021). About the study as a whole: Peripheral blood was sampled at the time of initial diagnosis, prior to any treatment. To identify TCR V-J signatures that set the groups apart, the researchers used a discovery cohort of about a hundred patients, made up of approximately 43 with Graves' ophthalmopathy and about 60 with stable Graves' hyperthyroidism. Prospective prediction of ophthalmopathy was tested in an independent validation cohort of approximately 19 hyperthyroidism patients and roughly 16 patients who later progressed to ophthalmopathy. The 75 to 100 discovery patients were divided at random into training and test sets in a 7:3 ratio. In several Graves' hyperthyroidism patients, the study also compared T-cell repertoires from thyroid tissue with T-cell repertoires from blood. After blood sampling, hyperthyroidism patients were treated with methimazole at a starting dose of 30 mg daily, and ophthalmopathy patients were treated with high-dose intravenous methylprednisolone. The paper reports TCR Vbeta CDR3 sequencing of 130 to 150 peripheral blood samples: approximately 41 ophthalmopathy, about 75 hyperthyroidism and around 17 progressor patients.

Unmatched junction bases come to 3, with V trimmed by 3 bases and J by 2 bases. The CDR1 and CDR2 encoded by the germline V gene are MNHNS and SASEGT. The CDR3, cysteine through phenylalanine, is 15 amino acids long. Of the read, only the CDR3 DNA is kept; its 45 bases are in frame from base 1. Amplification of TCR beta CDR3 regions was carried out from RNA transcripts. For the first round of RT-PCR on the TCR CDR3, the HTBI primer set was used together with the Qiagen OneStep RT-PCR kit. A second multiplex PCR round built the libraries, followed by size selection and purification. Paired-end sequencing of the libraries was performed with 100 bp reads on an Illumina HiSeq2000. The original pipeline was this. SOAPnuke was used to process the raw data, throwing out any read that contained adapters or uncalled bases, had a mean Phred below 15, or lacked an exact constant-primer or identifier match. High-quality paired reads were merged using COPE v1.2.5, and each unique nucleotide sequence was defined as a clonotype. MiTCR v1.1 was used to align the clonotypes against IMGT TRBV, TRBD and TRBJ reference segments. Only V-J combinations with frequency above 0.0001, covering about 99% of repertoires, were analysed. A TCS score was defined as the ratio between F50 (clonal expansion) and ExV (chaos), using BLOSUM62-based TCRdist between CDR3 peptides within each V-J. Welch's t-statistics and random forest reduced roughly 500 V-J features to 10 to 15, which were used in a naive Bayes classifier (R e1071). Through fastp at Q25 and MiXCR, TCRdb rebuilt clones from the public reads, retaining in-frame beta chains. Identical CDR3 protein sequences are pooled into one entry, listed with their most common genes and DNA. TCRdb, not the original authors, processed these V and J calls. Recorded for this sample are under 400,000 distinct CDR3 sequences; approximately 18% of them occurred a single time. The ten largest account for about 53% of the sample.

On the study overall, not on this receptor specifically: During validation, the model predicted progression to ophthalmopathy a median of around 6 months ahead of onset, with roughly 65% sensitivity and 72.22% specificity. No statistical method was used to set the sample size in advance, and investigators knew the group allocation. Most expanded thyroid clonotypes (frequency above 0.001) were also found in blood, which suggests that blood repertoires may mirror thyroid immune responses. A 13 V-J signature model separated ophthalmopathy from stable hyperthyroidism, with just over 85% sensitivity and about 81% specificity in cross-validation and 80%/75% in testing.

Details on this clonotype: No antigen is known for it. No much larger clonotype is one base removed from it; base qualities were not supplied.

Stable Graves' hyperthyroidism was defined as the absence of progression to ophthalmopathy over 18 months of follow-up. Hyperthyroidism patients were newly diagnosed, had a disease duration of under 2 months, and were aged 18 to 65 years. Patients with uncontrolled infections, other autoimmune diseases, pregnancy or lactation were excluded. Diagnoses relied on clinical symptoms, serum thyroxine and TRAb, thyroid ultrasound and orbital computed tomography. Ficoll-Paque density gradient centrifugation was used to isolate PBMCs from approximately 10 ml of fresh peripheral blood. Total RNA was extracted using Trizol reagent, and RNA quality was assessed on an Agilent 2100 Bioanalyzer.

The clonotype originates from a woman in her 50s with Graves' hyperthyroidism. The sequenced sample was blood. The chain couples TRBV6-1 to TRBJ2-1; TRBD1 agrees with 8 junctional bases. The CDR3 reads CASSEGQVTYNEQFF. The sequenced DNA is TGTGCCAGCAGTGAGGGACAGGTTACCTACAATGAGCAGTTCTTC.